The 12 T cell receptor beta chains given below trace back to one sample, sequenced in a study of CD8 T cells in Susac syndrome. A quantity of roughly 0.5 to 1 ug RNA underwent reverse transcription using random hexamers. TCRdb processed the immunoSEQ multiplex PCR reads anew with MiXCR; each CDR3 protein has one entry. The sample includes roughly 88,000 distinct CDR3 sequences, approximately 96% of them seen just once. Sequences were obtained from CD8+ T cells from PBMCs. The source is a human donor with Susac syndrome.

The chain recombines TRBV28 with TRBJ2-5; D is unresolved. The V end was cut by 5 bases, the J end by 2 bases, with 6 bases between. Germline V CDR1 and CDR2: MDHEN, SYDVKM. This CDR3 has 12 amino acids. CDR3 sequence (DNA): TGTGCCAGCAGTAATGGGCAAGAGACCCAGTACTTC. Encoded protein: CASSNGQETQYF.

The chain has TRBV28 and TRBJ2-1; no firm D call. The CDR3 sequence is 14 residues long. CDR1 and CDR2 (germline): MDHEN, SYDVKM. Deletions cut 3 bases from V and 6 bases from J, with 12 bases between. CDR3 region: CASSFPGRANEQFF. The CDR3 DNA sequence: TGTGCCAGCAGTTTCCCCGGCAGAGCCAATGAGCAGTTCTTC.

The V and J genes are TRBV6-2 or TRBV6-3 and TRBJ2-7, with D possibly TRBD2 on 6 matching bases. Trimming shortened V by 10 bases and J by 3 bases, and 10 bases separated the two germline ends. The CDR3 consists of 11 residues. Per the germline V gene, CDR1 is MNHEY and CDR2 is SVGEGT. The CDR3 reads CATSEGYEQYV. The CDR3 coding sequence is TGTGCCACTTCGGAGGGCTACGAGCAGTACGTC.

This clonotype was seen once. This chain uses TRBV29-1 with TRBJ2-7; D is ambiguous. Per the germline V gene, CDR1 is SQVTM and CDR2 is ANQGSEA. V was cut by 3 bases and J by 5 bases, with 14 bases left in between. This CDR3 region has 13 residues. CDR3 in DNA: TGCAGCGTTGATGGCGGAAATAGCAACGAGCAGTACTTC. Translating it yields CSVDGGNSNEQYF.

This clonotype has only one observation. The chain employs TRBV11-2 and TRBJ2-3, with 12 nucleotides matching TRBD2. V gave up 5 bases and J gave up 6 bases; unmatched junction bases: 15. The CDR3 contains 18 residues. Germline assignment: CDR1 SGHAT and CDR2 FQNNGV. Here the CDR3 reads CASSPRLAGDWASDTQYF. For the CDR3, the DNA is TGTGCCAGCAGCCCCAGACTAGCGGGAGACTGGGCCAGCGATACGCAGTATTTT.

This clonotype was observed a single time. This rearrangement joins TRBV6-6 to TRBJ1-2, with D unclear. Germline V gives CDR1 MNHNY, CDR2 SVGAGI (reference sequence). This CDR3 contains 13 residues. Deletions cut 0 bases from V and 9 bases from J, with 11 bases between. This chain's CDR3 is CASSYSLSTSYTF. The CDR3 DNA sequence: TGTGCCAGCAGTTACTCTTTATCAACGAGCTACACCTTC.

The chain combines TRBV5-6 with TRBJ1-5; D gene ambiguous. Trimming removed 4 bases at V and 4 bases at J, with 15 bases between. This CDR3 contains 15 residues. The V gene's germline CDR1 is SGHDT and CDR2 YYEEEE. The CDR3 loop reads CASSPNGLTNQPQHF. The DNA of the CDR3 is TGTGCCAGCAGCCCGAACGGACTTACAAATCAGCCCCAGCATTTT.

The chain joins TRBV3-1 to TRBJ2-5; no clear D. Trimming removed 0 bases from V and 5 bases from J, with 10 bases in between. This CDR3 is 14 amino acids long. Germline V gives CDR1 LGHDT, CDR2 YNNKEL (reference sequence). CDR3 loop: CASSQEAEWETQYF. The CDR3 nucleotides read TGTGCCAGCAGCCAAGAGGCGGAGTGGGAGACCCAGTACTTC.

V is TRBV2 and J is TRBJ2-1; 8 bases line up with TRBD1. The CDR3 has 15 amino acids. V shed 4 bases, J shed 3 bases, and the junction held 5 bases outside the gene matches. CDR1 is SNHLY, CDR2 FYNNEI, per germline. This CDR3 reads CASSVGQEFYNEQFF. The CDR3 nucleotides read TGTGCCAGCAGTGTGGGACAGGAATTCTACAATGAGCAGTTCTTC.

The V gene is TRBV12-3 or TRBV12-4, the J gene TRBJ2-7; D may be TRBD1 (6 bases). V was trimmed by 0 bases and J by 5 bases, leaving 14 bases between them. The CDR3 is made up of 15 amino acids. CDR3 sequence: CASSLAGGCPDEQYF. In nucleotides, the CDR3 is TGTGCCAGCAGTTTAGCAGGGGGATGCCCAGACGAGCAGTACTTC.

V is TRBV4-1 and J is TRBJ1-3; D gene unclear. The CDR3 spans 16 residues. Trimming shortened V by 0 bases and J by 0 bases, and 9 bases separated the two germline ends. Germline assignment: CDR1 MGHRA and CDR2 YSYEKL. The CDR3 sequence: CASSQDLGNSGNTIYF. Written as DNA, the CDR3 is TGCGCCAGCAGCCAAGATCTTGGGAACTCTGGAAACACCATATATTTT.

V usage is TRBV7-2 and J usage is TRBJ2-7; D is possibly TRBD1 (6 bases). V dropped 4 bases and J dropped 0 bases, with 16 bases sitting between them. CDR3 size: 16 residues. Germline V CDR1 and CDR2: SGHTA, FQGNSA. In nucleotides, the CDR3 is TGTGCCAGCAGCTCATATCCAAGGGGGTACTCCTACGAGCAGTACTTC. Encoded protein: CASSSYPRGYSYEQYF.